A single sample gave rise to the 2 T cell receptor beta chains below, sequenced in a study of blood T cells in healthy people across ages. Alongside a J-beta primer mix, a sample-barcoded 5' primer served in a second PCR lasting roughly 6 to 11 cycles. TCRdb re-called the 5' RACE reads with MiXCR, one entry per CDR3 protein. In the table there are over a million distinct CDR3 sequences, 35% to 45% of which are singletons. Sequenced input: blood. The receptors derive from a young woman in good health.

V usage is TRBV4-3 and J usage is TRBJ1-4, with D uncertain. The CDR3 loop spans 15 amino acids. The V end was cut by 0 bases, the J end by 8 bases, with 13 bases between. CDR1 is LGHNA, CDR2 YSLEER, per germline. The CDR3 DNA reads TGCGCCAGCAGCCAAGATGCCAGGTTTGGAGAAAAACTGTTTTTT. Protein: CASSQDARFGEKLFF.

V usage is TRBV2 and J usage is TRBJ2-3; maybe TRBD1 (6 bases). CDR3 length: 14 residues. Trimming left V 8 bases short and J 1 base short, with 13 bases between. In germline, CDR1 is SNHLY, CDR2 FYNNEI. The chain's CDR3 is CASPRGSRTDTQYF. CDR3 bases: TGTGCCAGCCCCAGGGGATCCCGCACAGATACGCAGTATTTT.